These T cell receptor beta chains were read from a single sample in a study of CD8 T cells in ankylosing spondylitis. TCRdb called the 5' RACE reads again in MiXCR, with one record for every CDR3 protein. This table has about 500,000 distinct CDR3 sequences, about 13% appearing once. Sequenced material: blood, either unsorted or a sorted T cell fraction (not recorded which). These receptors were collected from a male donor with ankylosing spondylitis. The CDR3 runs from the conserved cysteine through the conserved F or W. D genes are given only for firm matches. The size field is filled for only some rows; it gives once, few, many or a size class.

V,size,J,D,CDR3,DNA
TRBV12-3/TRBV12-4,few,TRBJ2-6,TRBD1,CASSPMGGDRLTF,TGTGCCAGCAGCCCCATGGGTGGGGACAGGTTGACTTTC
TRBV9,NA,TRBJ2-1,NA,CASSVVGHSSYNEQFF,TGTGCCAGCAGCGTAGTGGGACACAGCTCCTACAATGAGCAGTTCTTC
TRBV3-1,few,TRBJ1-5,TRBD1,CASSRDSTRQPQHF,TGTGCCAGCAGCCGGGACAGCACCCGGCAGCCCCAGCATTTT
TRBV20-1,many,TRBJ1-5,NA,CSARSGGNQPQHF,TGCAGTGCTAGGTCAGGGGGCAATCAGCCCCAGCATTTT
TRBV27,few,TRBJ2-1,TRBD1,CASSLPPGGGYNEQFF,TGTGCCAGCAGTTTGCCGCCAGGGGGTGGCTACAATGAGCAGTTCTTC
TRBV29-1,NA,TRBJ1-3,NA,CSVGGASSGNTIYF,TGCAGCGTGGGGGGGGCTTCCTCGGGAAACACCATATATTTT
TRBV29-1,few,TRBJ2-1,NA,CSVERGAREQFF,TGCAGCGTTGAACGGGGGGCCCGGGAGCAGTTCTTC
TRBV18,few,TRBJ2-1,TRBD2,CASSGTSRGNEQFF,TGTGCCAGCTCTGGGACTAGTAGGGGCAATGAGCAGTTCTTC
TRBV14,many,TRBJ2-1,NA,CASSRPGMTYNEQFF,TGTGCCAGCAGCCGGCCGGGAATGACCTACAATGAGCAGTTCTTC
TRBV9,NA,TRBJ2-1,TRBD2,CASSVSPLADNEQFF,TGTGCCAGCAGCGTGTCCCCCCTAGCGGACAATGAGCAGTTCTTC
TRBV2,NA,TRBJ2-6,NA,CASTYFQVSGANVLTF,TGTGCCAGCACCTATTTTCAAGTCTCTGGGGCCAACGTCCTGACTTTC
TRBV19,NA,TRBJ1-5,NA,CASSILKTSGGSNQPQHF,TGTGCCAGTAGTATTCTTAAGACGTCGGGGGGTAGCAATCAGCCCCAGCATTTT
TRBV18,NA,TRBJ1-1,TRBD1,CASSPQTGGNTEAFF,TGTGCCAGCTCACCACAGACAGGGGGAAACACTGAAGCTTTCTTT
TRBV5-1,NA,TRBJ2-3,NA,CASSQRMSGTDTQYF,TGCGCCAGCAGCCAGCGGATGAGTGGCACAGATACGCAGTATTTT
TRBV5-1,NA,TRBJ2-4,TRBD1,CASSVGTGLDIQYF,TGCGCCAGCAGCGTTGGGACAGGGTTAGACATTCAGTACTTC
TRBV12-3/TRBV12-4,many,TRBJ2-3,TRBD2,CASSFGGRGTDTQYF,TGTGCCAGCAGTTTTGGCGGGAGGGGCACAGATACGCAGTATTTT
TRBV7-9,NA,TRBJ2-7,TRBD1,CASSYWAGQGAREQYF,TGTGCCAGCAGCTATTGGGCGGGACAGGGGGCGAGGGAGCAGTACTTC
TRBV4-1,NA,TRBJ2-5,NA,CASSHDSTQETQYF,TGCGCCAGCAGCCACGACAGCACGCAAGAGACCCAGTACTTC
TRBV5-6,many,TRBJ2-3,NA,CASSLKEGASTDTQYF,TGTGCCAGCAGCTTGAAGGAGGGAGCTAGCACAGATACGCAGTATTTT
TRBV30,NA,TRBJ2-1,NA,CAWDSPAEAWDEQFF,TGTGCCTGGGACTCTCCAGCGGAGGCCTGGGATGAGCAGTTCTTC
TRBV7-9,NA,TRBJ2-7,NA,CASSLALDEQYF,TGTGCCAGCAGCTTAGCGCTGGACGAGCAGTACTTC
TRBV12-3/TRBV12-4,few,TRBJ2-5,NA,CASSFSVNGAQYF,TGTGCCAGCAGTTTCTCTGTGAATGGGGCCCAGTACTTC
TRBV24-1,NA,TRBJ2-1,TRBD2,CATSGTIRTSRSYNEQFF,TGTGCCACCAGTGGCACAATAAGGACTAGCCGTTCCTACAATGAGCAGTTCTTC
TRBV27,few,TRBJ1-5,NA,CASSSRPLGNQPQHF,TGTGCCAGCAGTTCCAGACCCCTGGGCAATCAGCCCCAGCATTTT
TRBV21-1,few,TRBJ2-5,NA,CASSKARTSSISQETQYF,TGTGCCAGCAGCAAAGCCAGGACTAGCTCCATTTCCCAAGAGACCCAGTACTTC
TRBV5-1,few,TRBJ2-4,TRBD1,CASSWLDRAAKNIQYF,TGCGCCAGCAGCTGGTTGGACAGGGCGGCGAAAAACATTCAGTACTTC
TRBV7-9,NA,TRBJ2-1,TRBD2,CASSDPTSGRVEQFF,TGTGCCAGCAGCGACCCGACTAGCGGGAGGGTTGAGCAGTTCTTC
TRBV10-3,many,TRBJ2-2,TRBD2,CAISLASGKNTGELFF,TGTGCCATCTCTCTGGCGAGCGGGAAGAACACCGGGGAGCTGTTTTTT
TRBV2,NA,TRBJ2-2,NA,CASSPGRSGGELFF,TGTGCCAGCAGTCCGGGACGCTCAGGGGGGGAGCTGTTTTTT
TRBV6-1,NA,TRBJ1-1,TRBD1,CASNSAPGTENTEAFF,TGTGCCAGCAACTCCGCCCCTGGGACAGAGAACACTGAAGCTTTCTTT
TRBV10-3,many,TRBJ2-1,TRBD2,CAISPPGTSGSEQFF,TGTGCCATCAGCCCTCCGGGGACTAGCGGAAGTGAGCAGTTCTTC
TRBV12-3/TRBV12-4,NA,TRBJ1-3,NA,CASSPDLASWENTIYF,TGTGCCAGCAGTCCGGATCTGGCCAGTTGGGAAAACACCATATATTTT
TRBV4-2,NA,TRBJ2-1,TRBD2,CASSQVRELYNEQFF,TGTGCCAGCAGCCAAGTGCGGGAGCTCTACAATGAGCAGTTCTTC
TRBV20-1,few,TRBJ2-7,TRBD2,CSVRRLAAYLLYEQYF,TGCAGTGTGAGGCGTCTAGCGGCCTATCTACTCTACGAGCAGTACTTC
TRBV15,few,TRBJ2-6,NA,CATSKISGANVLTF,TGTGCCACCAGCAAAATCTCTGGGGCCAACGTCCTGACTTTC
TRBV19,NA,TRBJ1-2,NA,CASSVQGREYGYTF,TGTGCCAGTAGTGTCCAGGGGCGCGAGTATGGCTACACCTTC
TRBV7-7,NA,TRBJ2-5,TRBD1,CASSLGSGGQETQYF,TGTGCCAGCAGCTTAGGGTCAGGGGGACAAGAGACCCAGTACTTC
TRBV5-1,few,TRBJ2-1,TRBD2,CASSLASGRVNEQFF,TGCGCCAGCAGCCTGGCTAGCGGGAGGGTAAATGAGCAGTTCTTC
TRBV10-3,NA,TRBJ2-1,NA,CAIRDLGESHEQFF,TGTGCCATCCGGGATCTAGGGGAGTCCCATGAGCAGTTCTTC
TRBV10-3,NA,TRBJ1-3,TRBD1,CAISESAGTGVGGNTIYF,TGTGCCATCAGTGAGTCTGCAGGGACAGGGGTCGGTGGAAACACCATATATTTT
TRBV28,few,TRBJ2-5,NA,CASSPVRIGTQYF,TGTGCCAGCAGCCCCGTTCGTATTGGGACCCAGTACTTC
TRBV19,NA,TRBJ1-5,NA,CASSLQGFRQPQHF,TGTGCCAGTAGTTTACAGGGATTTCGCCAGCCCCAGCATTTT
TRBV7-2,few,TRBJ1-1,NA,CASRVGGTGSAEAFF,TGTGCCAGCAGGGTGGGGGGGACTGGGAGCGCTGAAGCTTTCTTT
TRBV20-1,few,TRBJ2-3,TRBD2,CSAHDLGLAGVGTDTQYF,TGCAGTGCTCATGACCTGGGACTAGCGGGAGTCGGGACAGATACGCAGTATTTT
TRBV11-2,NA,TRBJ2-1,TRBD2,CASSSFPAGTSGRHEQFF,TGTGCCAGCAGCTCCTTCCCTGCTGGGACTAGCGGGAGGCATGAGCAGTTCTTC
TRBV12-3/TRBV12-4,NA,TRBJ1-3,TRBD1,CASSPTRQGARNTIYF,TGTGCCAGCAGCCCTACCCGACAGGGGGCTAGAAACACCATATATTTT
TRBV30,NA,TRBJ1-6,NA,CAWSVRRNNSPLHF,TGTGCCTGGAGTGTACGTCGGAATAATTCACCCCTCCACTTT
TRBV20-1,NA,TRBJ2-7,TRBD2,CSVILQRGGSYEQYF,TGCAGTGTCATACTCCAGCGGGGAGGTTCCTACGAGCAGTACTTC
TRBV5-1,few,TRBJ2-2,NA,CASSPESVGGELFF,TGCGCCAGCAGCCCGGAGTCTGTCGGGGGGGAGCTGTTTTTT
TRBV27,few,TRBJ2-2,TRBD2,CASSFPGTSGRRGELFF,TGTGCCAGCAGTTTCCCCGGGACTAGCGGGAGACGAGGGGAGCTGTTTTTT
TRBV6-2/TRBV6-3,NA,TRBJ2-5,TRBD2,CASSTSGRGQETQYF,TGTGCCAGCAGCACTAGCGGGAGGGGGCAAGAGACCCAGTACTTC